These 30 T cell receptor beta chains share one sample of origin, sequenced in a study of cytomegalovirus exposure and HLA in healthy donors listed by TCRdb under 2017. Library preparation used the immunoSEQ multiplex PCR assay. For the multiplex PCR, a mixture combining 60 forward primers for TCR Vbeta segments and 13 reverse primers for TCR Jbeta segments was used. TCRdb provides this immuneACCESS table in a form limited to in-frame rearrangements. Some clones are lacking; in checked studies, under half of them reflect an unresolved V gene, and why the rest are absent is not known. This sample has fewer than 200,000 clones in its table, and around three quarters of those were observed once. The ten largest clones capture about 3.8% of the sample. The sequencing sample was made of PBMCs. These TCRs come from a man aged 30-40 years in good health and CMV-seropositive.

The chain recombines TRBV18 with TRBJ2-1, with 9 bases fitting TRBD1. Germline lookup yields CDR1 KGHSH and CDR2 LQKENI. This CDR3 contains 15 residues. The trim removed 6 bases at V and 7 bases at J, leaving 10 bases unmatched. The CDR3 bases are TGTGCCAGCTCCCGACGACTGACAGGGGGGAATGAGCAGTTCTTC. Its translation: CASSRRLTGGNEQFF.

The chain uses TRBV27 and TRBJ2-3, with D possibly being TRBD2 (6 bases). The CDR3 is made up of 16 amino acids. Germline V CDR1 and CDR2: MNHEY, SMNVEV (reference sequence). V gave up 7 bases and J gave up 7 bases, with 24 bases separating them. The CDR3 region has the DNA TGTGCCAGCAACCCCGGGGGAAACCGATTTGACTATACGCAGTATTTT. Encoded protein: CASNPGGNRFDYTQYF.

This clone was picked up a small number of times. CDR3 nucleotide sequence: TGTGCCAGCAGTATTTACAGGGGGTCCTATAATTCACCCCTCCACTTT. Protein: CASSIYRGSYNSPLHF. The J gene is TRBJ1-6, the V gene TRBV28; TRBD1 aligns across 8 bases. V lost 5 bases to trimming and J lost 1 base; unmatched junction nucleotides: 4. Germline V CDR1 and CDR2: MDHEN, SYDVKM. The CDR3 extends over 16 amino acids.

This clone was seen once. This rearrangement joins TRBV29-1 to TRBJ2-5, with D possibly being TRBD2 (6 bases). CDR3 size: 14 residues. Per germline, CDR1 SQVTM and CDR2 ANQGSEA. V lost 2 bases to trimming and J lost 13 bases, with 23 bases between them. The CDR3 coding sequence is TGCAGCGTTGAATGGTCTCTAGTGGGAGGCGAGGTGTACTTC. This encodes CSVEWSLVGGEVYF.

The chain employs TRBV5-6 and TRBJ2-7; 14 nucleotides line up with TRBD2. There are 16 residues in the CDR3. CDR1 and CDR2 (germline): SGHDT, YYEEEE. V lost 3 bases to trimming and J lost 3 bases; unmatched junction nucleotides: 5. CDR3 in DNA: TGTGCCAGCAGCTGGCCCGGGACTAGCGGGGGCTACGAGCAGTACTTC. Translation gives CASSWPGTSGGYEQYF.

This clone showed up just once. This chain links TRBV6-5 with TRBJ2-1, with a possible D match to TRBD1 (7 bases). There are 15 residues in the CDR3. The germline V gene encodes CDR1 MNHEY and CDR2 SVGAGI. Deletions cut 7 bases from V and 0 bases from J, with 13 bases between. This CDR3 reads CASMARGDSYNEQFF. The CDR3 DNA reads TGTGCCAGCATGGCCAGGGGGGACTCCTACAATGAGCAGTTCTTC.

This chain joins TRBV13 and TRBJ2-3; 9 bases fit TRBD2. The J segment lost 2 bases and the V segment lost 1 base, leaving 7 bases of the junction unmatched. CDR1 PRHDT and CDR2 FYEKMQ come from the germline V gene (reference sequence). This CDR3 has 17 amino acids. Here the CDR3 DNA reads TGTGCCAGCAGCTTAGATTCGGCTAGCGGGGTCACAGATACGCAGTATTTT. It encodes CASSLDSASGVTDTQYF.

To note about this clone: This same CDR3 is encoded by further DNA sequences in the sample. CDR3 coding DNA: TGCGCCAGCAGCTTGGCCGGTTCTGGGGCCAACGTCCTGACTTTC. This encodes CASSLAGSGANVLTF. The chain recombines TRBV5-1 with TRBJ2-6; D is ambiguous. Trimming removed 0 bases at V and 1 base at J, with 5 bases between. CDR3 length equals 15 residues. Germline CDR1 is SGHRS and CDR2 is YFSETQ.

The gene calls are TRBV6-6 and TRBJ2-7, with 8 bases that match TRBD1. The CDR3 length is 14 residues. Germline V gene lookup returns CDR1 MNHNY and CDR2 SVGAGI (reference sequence). J was trimmed by 6 bases and V by 4 bases; bases with no gene match: 8. This CDR3 is CASSLRQGTGEQYF. For the CDR3, the DNA is TGTGCCAGCAGTTTAAGACAGGGGACGGGCGAGCAGTACTTC.

V gene TRBV5-1 combines with J gene TRBJ2-3, with 14 bases that match TRBD2. The germline gives CDR1 SGHRS, CDR2 YFSETQ. After removal of 4 bases from V and 1 base from J, the junction contained 11 bases not matched to a gene. This CDR3 comprises 19 residues. The CDR3 DNA sequence: TGCGCCAGCAGCCGGAAAGGGACTAGCGGGGGAACGGGCACAGATACGCAGTATTTT. Amino acid sequence: CASSRKGTSGGTGTDTQYF.

This sequence joins TRBV15 and TRBJ2-7; no reliable D call. Germline assignment: CDR1 LNHNV and CDR2 YYDKDF (reference sequence). Trimming left V 3 bases short and J 0 bases short, with 6 bases between. This CDR3 is 13 amino acids long. Here the CDR3 reads CATSSDNSYEQYF. In DNA, the CDR3 is TGTGCCACCAGCAGCGACAACTCCTACGAGCAGTACTTC.

The rearrangement links TRBV27 to TRBJ2-7; 9 bases fit TRBD1. This CDR3 contains 15 residues. The trim removed 5 bases at V and 5 bases at J, leaving 10 bases unmatched. CDR1 and CDR2 from the germline V gene are MNHEY and SMNVEV (reference sequence). This CDR3 is CASSPSGTGRNEQYF. The CDR3 nucleotides are TGTGCCAGCAGTCCATCAGGGACAGGGAGGAACGAGCAGTACTTC.

CDR3 loop: CAWSVAFSGRGSPLHF. For the CDR3, the DNA is TGTGCCTGGAGTGTAGCATTTTCTGGCAGGGGATCACCCCTCCACTTT. The chain is built from TRBV30 and TRBJ1-6, with a tentative D call TRBD1 (6 bases). Per the germline V gene, CDR1 is GTSNPN and CDR2 is SVGIG (reference sequence). This CDR3 has 16 amino acids. The ends were cut back, 0 bases at V and 10 bases at J, with 19 bases in the middle.

This clone appeared a single time. The DNA of the CDR3 is TGTGCCAGCCCAGAAGGGGATGGGGATGAGCAGTTCTTC. It codes for CASPEGDGDEQFF. This chain uses TRBV2 with TRBJ2-1, with D possibly being TRBD1 (5 bases). Germline V gives CDR1 SNHLY, CDR2 FYNNEI. V was trimmed by 8 bases and J by 8 bases, leaving 16 bases between them. The CDR3 is made up of 13 amino acids.

The rearrangement links TRBV6-5 to TRBJ2-7, with D possibly being TRBD1 (5 bases). Germline CDR1 and CDR2: MNHEY and SVGAGI. The CDR3 runs to 14 residues. The V end lost 6 bases, the J end lost 0 bases, and 12 bases lay between the germline ends. DNA for the CDR3: TGTGCCAGCAGCCCCCGACAGAGCTCCTACGAGCAGTACTTC. Its translation: CASSPRQSSYEQYF.

The chain carries TRBV7-8 and TRBJ2-1; 7 bases align to TRBD2. This CDR3 region has 15 residues. Trimming took 1 base from V and 4 from J; bases not matched to a gene: 4. Per germline, CDR1 SGHVS and CDR2 FQNEAQ. CDR3 in amino acids: CASSLGFGGYNEQFF. The DNA of the CDR3 is TGTGCCAGCAGCTTAGGTTTCGGGGGGTACAATGAGCAGTTCTTC. Full variable domain (rest looked up from reference TRBV7-8 and TRBJ2-1): GAGVSQSPRYKVAKRGQDVALRCDPISGHVSLFWYQQALGQGPEFLTYFQNEAQLDKSGLPSDRFFAERPEGSVSTLKIQRTQQEDSAVYLCASSLGFGGYNEQFFGPGTRLTVL.

V and J are TRBV5-5 and TRBJ1-2; 8 bases match TRBD1. CDR3 size: 15 residues. The V gene's germline CDR1 is SGHKS and CDR2 YYEKEE (reference sequence). The trim removed 0 bases at V and 4 bases at J, leaving 5 bases unmatched. Here the CDR3 reads CASSLARGHGYGYTF. In DNA, the CDR3 is TGTGCCAGCAGCTTGGCCAGGGGGCATGGCTATGGCTACACCTTC.

The chain employs TRBV25-1 and TRBJ1-2; 7 nucleotides agree with TRBD1. CDR1 and CDR2 (germline): MGHDK, SYGVNS. The CDR3 totals 12 residues. Trimming took 8 bases from V and 7 from J; bases not matched to a gene: 7. The CDR3 reads CASSTGASGYTF. The CDR3 DNA sequence: TGTGCCAGCTCTACAGGGGCCTCTGGCTACACCTTC.

The gene calls are TRBV5-6 and TRBJ2-2; 7 bases are a match to TRBD1. The V gene's germline CDR1 is SGHDT and CDR2 YYEEEE. The junction had 6 bases not matched to a gene; V was cut back by 1 base and J by 3 bases. This CDR3 spans 16 amino acids. In nucleotides, the CDR3 is TGTGCCAGCAGCTTGTACGGACAGGAGTACACCGGGGAGCTGTTTTTT. This encodes CASSLYGQEYTGELFF.

V and J are TRBV11-1 and TRBJ1-2; D unclear. Germline V gene sequence: CDR1 SGHAT, CDR2 FQDESV (reference sequence). This CDR3 is built from 15 residues. The V end was cut by 0 bases, the J end by 0 bases, with 8 bases between. In DNA form, the CDR3 reads TGTGCCAGCAGCTTAGCGGAGGGAGCTAACTATGGCTACACCTTC. Translating gives CASSLAEGANYGYTF.

The chain couples TRBV28 to TRBJ2-6; 10 bases match TRBD1. CDR3 size: 19 residues. CDR1 is MDHEN, CDR2 SYDVKM, per germline. V was clipped by 6 bases and J by 3 bases; unmatched bases: 14. The CDR3 coding sequence is TGTGCCAGCAGGACCACGCCGGGACAGGGGCCAGGTGGGGCCAACGTCCTGACTTTC. Amino acids: CASRTTPGQGPGGANVLTF.

The genes are TRBV10-3 and TRBJ1-4, with D possibly being TRBD1 (5 bases). The ends were cut back, 0 bases at V and 5 bases at J, with 10 bases in the middle. The germline CDR1 and CDR2 sequences are ENHRY and SYGVKD. The CDR3 is 15 residues long. The CDR3 reads CAISESGTGNEKLFF. The CDR3 DNA follows: TGTGCCATCAGTGAGTCCGGGACTGGGAATGAAAAACTGTTTTTT.

The chain joins TRBV28 to TRBJ2-1; 11 bases are shared with TRBD2. Per the germline V gene, CDR1 is MDHEN and CDR2 is SYDVKM. V shed 5 bases, J shed 5 bases, and the junction held 2 bases outside the gene matches. CDR3 length: 14 residues. The CDR3 bases are TGTGCCAGCAGTGGTAGCGGGGGGGACAATGAGCAGTTCTTC. This encodes CASSGSGGDNEQFF.

CDR3 residues: CASSESLVSGIYEQYF. CDR3 nucleotide sequence: TGCGCCAGCAGTGAGTCCTTGGTTAGCGGGATCTACGAGCAGTACTTC. The gene calls are TRBV10-2 and TRBJ2-7; 8 bases are a match to TRBD2. The CDR3 runs to 16 residues. Germline-derived CDR1 and CDR2 are WSHSY and SAAADI. V lost 0 bases and J lost 3; bases outside the gene matches: 7.

This rearrangement joins TRBV5-4 to TRBJ2-1; 7 bases are a match to TRBD2. The CDR3 is 12 residues long. J gave up 10 bases and V 6 bases, and 7 bases lay outside the gene matches. Germline values: CDR1 SGHNT, CDR2 YYREEE (reference sequence). The CDR3: CASNPPGGEQFF. The CDR3 nucleotides are TGTGCCAGCAACCCACCGGGGGGAGAGCAGTTCTTC.

The chain carries TRBV28 and TRBJ2-7, with 9 bases matching TRBD1. Germline V CDR1 and CDR2: MDHEN, SYDVKM. Losses at the gene ends were 7 bases for V and 3 bases for J; bases not matched to a gene: 7. The CDR3 is 14 amino acids. The CDR3 DNA reads TGTGCCAGCAAACCGGACAGGGGTTTCTACGAGCAGTACTTC. It specifies CASKPDRGFYEQYF.

The V gene is TRBV27, the J gene TRBJ2-7; no clear D gene. V was shortened by 5 bases and J by 3 bases, with 14 bases between the two germline ends. The CDR3 covers 14 residues. Per the germline V gene, CDR1 is MNHEY and CDR2 is SMNVEV (reference sequence). The CDR3 reads CASSRAGDHYEQYF. In DNA, the CDR3 is TGTGCCAGCAGTCGTGCCGGAGACCACTACGAGCAGTACTTC.

The chain is built from TRBV5-4 and TRBJ2-5, with 10 bases aligning to TRBD2. Germline trimming cut 4 bases from V and 4 bases from J; bases unmatched to any gene: 7. CDR1 SGHNT and CDR2 YYREEE come from the germline V gene (reference sequence). CDR3 length equals 15 residues. The CDR3 loop is CASSQGTSERETQYF. As DNA, the CDR3 is TGTGCCAGCAGCCAGGGGACTAGCGAAAGAGAGACCCAGTACTTC. Combining the CDR3 with reference TRBV5-4 and TRBJ2-5 gives the whole variable domain ETGVTQSPTHLIKTRGQQVTLRCSSQSGHNTVSWYQQALGQGPQFIFQYYREEENGRGNFPPRFSGLQFPNYSSELNVNALELDDSALYLCASSQGTSERETQYFGPGTRLLVL.

The chain couples TRBV28 to TRBJ2-5; TRBD2 is a possible D gene (7 bases). Per the germline V gene, CDR1 is MDHEN and CDR2 is SYDVKM. This CDR3 comprises 15 residues. The V end was cut by 5 bases, the J end by 4 bases, with 17 bases between. CDR3 DNA: TGTGCCAGCAGTCCGGGGGGCTTGAGAGGAGAGACCCAGTACTTC. Its translation is CASSPGGLRGETQYF.

This chain uses TRBV5-1 with TRBJ1-2, with TRBD1 as a possible D gene (5 bases). The ends were cut back, 4 bases at V and 4 bases at J, with 14 bases in the middle. CDR3 length: 14 residues. Germline V gene data show CDR1 as SGHRS and CDR2 as YFSETQ. The CDR3 sequence: CASSPGQGSYGYTF. The DNA for the CDR3 is TGCGCCAGCAGCCCTGGGCAGGGCAGCTATGGCTACACCTTC. The full variable domain, with the rest looked up from reference TRBV5-1 and TRBJ1-2, is KAGVTQTPRYLIKTRGQQVTLSCSPISGHRSVSWYQQTPGQGLQFLFEYFSETQRNKGNFPGRFSGRQFSNSRSEMNVSTLELGDSALYLCASSPGQGSYGYTFGSGTRLTVV.